A selection of T cell receptor beta chains follows, all from one sample in a study of cytomegalovirus exposure and HLA in healthy donors. Using immunoSEQ multiplex PCR, the repertoire was profiled, and TCRdb retains in-frame clones only, with some absent. The sample contains 170,000 or so clones, about 85% of which appear only once. What was sequenced was PBMCs. These receptors were collected from a male donor in good health and CMV-seropositive. Both conserved end residues are part of each CDR3. A D gene is named only where the DNA matches it firmly. Size tells how often a clone was seen (once, few, many) or the class of an expanded clone, and some rows leave it out.

>NA|NA|TRBV19|TRBJ2-5
CASSIIHSQETQYF
TGTGCCAGTAGTATAATCCACAGTCAAGAGACCCAGTACTTC
>TRBD2|NA|TRBV7-2|TRBJ2-1
CASRLVPGLAGVSIEQFF
TGTGCCAGCAGGTTGGTACCGGGACTAGCGGGAGTAAGTATTGAGCAGTTCTTC
>NA|NA|TRBV4-1|TRBJ2-7
CASPGRGDLEQYF
TGCGCCAGCCCCGGGCGGGGAGATCTCGAGCAGTACTTC
>TRBD1|few|TRBV5-4|TRBJ2-2
CASSSTGRNTGELFF
TGTGCCAGCAGCTCGACAGGGAGAAACACCGGGGAGCTGTTTTTT
>TRBD1|NA|TRBV10-1|TRBJ2-7
CASTDRAYEQYF
TGCGCCAGCACGGACAGGGCCTACGAGCAGTACTTC
>TRBD1|NA|TRBV9|TRBJ2-2
CASRETGGGSTGELFF
TGTGCCAGCAGAGAGACAGGGGGAGGTAGTACCGGGGAGCTGTTTTTT
>NA|few|TRBV6-1|TRBJ2-7
CASSATLESSYEQYF
TGTGCCAGCAGTGCTACGTTAGAAAGCTCCTACGAGCAGTACTTC
>TRBD1|NA|TRBV30|TRBJ1-4
CAWRAGTGYEKLFF
TGTGCCTGGAGAGCCGGGACAGGGTATGAAAAACTGTTTTTT
>TRBD1|NA|TRBV7-2|TRBJ2-7
CASRSPDRGGEQYF
TGTGCCAGCAGGTCCCCGGACAGGGGCGGCGAGCAGTACTTC
>TRBD1|NA|TRBV30|TRBJ1-2
CAWSGGQGADGYTF
TGTGCCTGGAGTGGGGGACAGGGGGCTGATGGCTACACCTTC
>TRBD1|NA|TRBV2|TRBJ2-2
CASSEFGTGVNGELFF
TGTGCCAGCAGTGAATTTGGGACAGGGGTGAACGGGGAGCTGTTTTTT
>TRBD2|NA|TRBV4-1|TRBJ2-1
CASSQDSGSRANEQFF
TGCGCCAGCAGCCAAGACAGCGGGAGTAGGGCCAATGAGCAGTTCTTC
>NA|once|TRBV16|TRBJ2-7
CASSHTWAGPYEQYF
TGTGCCAGCAGTCATACGTGGGCAGGGCCCTACGAGCAGTACTTC
>NA|NA|TRBV5-5|TRBJ2-1
CASSREVLSGSGNEQFF
TGTGCCAGCAGCCGAGAGGTCTTGTCAGGGTCCGGCAATGAGCAGTTCTTC
>NA|NA|TRBV28|TRBJ2-7
CASSLGSGERDEQYF
TGTGCCAGCAGTTTAGGCAGCGGAGAGCGCGACGAGCAGTACTTC
>NA|NA|TRBV13|TRBJ2-3
CASSFNRGVFPDTQYF
TGTGCCAGCAGCTTCAACCGGGGTGTTTTCCCAGATACGCAGTATTTT
>TRBD1|NA|TRBV2|TRBJ1-4
CASSETGRGKSEKLFF
TGTGCCAGCAGTGAAACGGGCAGGGGGAAGAGTGAAAAACTGTTTTTT
>NA|NA|TRBV28|TRBJ2-6
CASSLRGALGANVLTF
TGTGCCAGCAGTTTAAGAGGCGCTCTGGGGGCCAACGTCCTGACTTTC
>TRBD1|few|TRBV19|TRBJ1-1
CASRPDRTGYTEAFF
TGTGCCAGTAGACCTGATAGGACAGGCTACACTGAAGCTTTCTTT
>TRBD1|NA|TRBV30|TRBJ2-7
CAWSTGTGVYEQYF
TGTGCCTGGAGTACCGGGACAGGGGTGTACGAGCAGTACTTC
>NA|NA|TRBV29-1|TRBJ1-1
CSVGSGGPNTEAFF
TGCAGCGTTGGATCGGGGGGCCCGAACACTGAAGCTTTCTTT
>NA|NA|TRBV30|TRBJ1-2
CAWSVPSGYTF
TGTGCCTGGAGTGTACCTAGTGGCTACACCTTC
>NA|NA|TRBV2|TRBJ2-7
CASSVDGRGQYF
TGTGCCAGCTCGGTAGACGGCCGGGGGCAGTACTTC
>TRBD2|NA|TRBV6-1|TRBJ2-3
CASSDLLAGGPGDTQYF
TGTGCCAGCAGTGACCTACTAGCGGGAGGGCCGGGTGATACGCAGTATTTT
>TRBD2|NA|TRBV30|TRBJ2-2
CAWSPGLPTITGELFF
TGTGCCTGGAGTCCGGGACTACCAACCATCACCGGGGAGCTGTTTTTT
>TRBD2|NA|TRBV18|TRBJ2-5
CASSPVSGTGTQYF
TGTGCCAGCTCACCAGTTAGCGGGACTGGGACCCAGTACTTC